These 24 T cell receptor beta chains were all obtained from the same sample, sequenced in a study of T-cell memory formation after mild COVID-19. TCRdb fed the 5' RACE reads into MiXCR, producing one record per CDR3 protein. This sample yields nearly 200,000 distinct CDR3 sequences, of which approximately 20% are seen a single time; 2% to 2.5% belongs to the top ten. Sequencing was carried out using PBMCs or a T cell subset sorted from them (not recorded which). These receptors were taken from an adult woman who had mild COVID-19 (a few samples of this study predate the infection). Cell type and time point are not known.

CDR3 in DNA: TGTGCCAGCACCTCCCCAGGGGATTCCTACGAGCAGTACTTC. Its translation: CASTSPGDSYEQYF. The chain carries TRBV6-2 or TRBV6-3 and TRBJ2-7; D is possibly TRBD1 (6 bases). CDR3 length: 14 amino acids. V was pared by 7 bases and J by 1 base, with 14 bases between. Germline V lookup: CDR1 MNHEY, CDR2 SVGEGT.

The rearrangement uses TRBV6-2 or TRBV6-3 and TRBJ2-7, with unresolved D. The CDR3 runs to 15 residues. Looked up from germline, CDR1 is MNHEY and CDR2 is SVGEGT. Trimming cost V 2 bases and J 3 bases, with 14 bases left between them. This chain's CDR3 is CASSYPSERIYEQYF. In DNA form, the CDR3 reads TGTGCCAGCAGTTACCCCTCGGAGCGTATCTACGAGCAGTACTTC.

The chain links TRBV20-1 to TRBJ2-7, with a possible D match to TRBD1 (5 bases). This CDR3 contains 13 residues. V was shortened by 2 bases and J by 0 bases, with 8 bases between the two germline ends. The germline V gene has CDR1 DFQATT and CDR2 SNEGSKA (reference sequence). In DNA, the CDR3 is TGCAGTGCTAGAATCGACAGCTCCTACGAGCAGTACTTC. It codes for CSARIDSSYEQYF.

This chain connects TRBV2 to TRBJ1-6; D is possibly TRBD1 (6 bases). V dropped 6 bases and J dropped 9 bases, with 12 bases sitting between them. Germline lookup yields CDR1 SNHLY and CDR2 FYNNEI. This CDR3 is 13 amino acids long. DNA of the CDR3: TGTGCCAGCAGGTCAACAGGGCGTTCACCCCTCCACTTT. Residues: CASRSTGRSPLHF.

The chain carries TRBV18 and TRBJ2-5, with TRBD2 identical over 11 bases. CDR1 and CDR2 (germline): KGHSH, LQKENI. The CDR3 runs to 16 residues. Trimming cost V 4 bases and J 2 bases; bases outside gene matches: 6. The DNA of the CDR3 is TGTGCCAGCTCACTTAGACTAGCGGGACTTCAAGAGACCCAGTACTTC. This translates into CASSLRLAGLQETQYF.

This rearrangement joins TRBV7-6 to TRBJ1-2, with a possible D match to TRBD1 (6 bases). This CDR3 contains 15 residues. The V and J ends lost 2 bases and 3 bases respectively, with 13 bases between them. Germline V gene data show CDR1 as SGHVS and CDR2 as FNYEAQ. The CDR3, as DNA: TGTGCCAGCAGCTTAAGGGGGAACAGGGACTATGGCTACACCTTC. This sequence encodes CASSLRGNRDYGYTF.

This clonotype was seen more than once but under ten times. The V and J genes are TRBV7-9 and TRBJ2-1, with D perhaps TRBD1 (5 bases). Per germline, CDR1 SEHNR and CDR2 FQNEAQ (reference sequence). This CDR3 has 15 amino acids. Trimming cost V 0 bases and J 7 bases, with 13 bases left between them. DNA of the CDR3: TGTGCCAGCAGCTTAGCCCCCAGGGTGATGAATGAGCAGTTCTTC. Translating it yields CASSLAPRVMNEQFF.

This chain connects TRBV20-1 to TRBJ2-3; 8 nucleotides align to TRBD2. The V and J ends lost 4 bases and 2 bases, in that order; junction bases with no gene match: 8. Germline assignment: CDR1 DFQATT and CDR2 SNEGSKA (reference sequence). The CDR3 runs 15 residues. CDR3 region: CSATDIAGITDTQYF. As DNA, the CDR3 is TGCAGTGCTACAGATATAGCGGGGATCACAGATACGCAGTATTTT.

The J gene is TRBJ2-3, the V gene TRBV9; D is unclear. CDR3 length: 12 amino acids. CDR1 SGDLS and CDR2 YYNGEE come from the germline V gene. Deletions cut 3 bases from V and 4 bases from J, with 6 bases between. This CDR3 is CASSAVSDTQYF. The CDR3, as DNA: TGTGCCAGCAGCGCCGTTTCAGATACGCAGTATTTT. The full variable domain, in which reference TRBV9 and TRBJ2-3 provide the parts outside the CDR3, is DSGVTQTPKHLITATGQRVTLRCSPRSGDLSVYWYQQSLDQGLQFLIQYYNGEERAKGNILERFSAQQFPDLHSELNLSSLELGDSALYFCASSAVSDTQYFGPGTRLTVL.

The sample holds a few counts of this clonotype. CDR3 loop: CATSLDRGRNTEAFF. Here the CDR3 DNA reads TGTGCCACCAGTCTCGACAGGGGGAGGAACACTGAAGCTTTCTTT. The V gene is TRBV24-1, the J gene TRBJ1-1, with 9 bases identical to TRBD1. The CDR3 loop spans 15 amino acids. Germline CDR1 reads KGHDR; CDR2 reads SFDVKD. Germline trimming cut 6 bases from V and 1 base from J; bases unmatched to any gene: 5.

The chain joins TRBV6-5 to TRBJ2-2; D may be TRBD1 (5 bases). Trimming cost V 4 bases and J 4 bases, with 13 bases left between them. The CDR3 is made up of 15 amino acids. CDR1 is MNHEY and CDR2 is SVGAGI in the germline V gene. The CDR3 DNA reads TGTGCCAGCAGTTCCCGGCTTCAGGGCACCGGGGAGCTGTTTTTT. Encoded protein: CASSSRLQGTGELFF.

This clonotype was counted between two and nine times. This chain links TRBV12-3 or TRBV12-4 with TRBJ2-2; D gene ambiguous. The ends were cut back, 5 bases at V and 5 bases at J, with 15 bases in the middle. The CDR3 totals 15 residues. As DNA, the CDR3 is TGTGCCAGCAGTGGGCCTGGGATGGGGACCGGGGAGCTGTTTTTT. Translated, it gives CASSGPGMGTGELFF.

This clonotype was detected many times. CDR3 DNA: TGTGCCAGCAGCTTAGAGGTCCAGCGGTACGAGCAGTACTTC. Translated: CASSLEVQRYEQYF. The chain is built from TRBV11-3 and TRBJ2-7; perhaps TRBD2 as D (5 bases). Germline CDR1 is SGHNT and CDR2 is YENEEA. The germline V and J ends were trimmed by 0 bases and 4 bases, with 10 bases remaining between them. The CDR3 spans 14 residues.

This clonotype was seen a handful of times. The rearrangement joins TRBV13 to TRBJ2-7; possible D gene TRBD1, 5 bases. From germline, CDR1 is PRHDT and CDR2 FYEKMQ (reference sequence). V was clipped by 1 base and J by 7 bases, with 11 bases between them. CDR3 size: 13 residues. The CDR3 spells CASSLEGVREQYF. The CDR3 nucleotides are TGTGCCAGCAGCTTAGAAGGGGTGCGGGAGCAGTACTTC.

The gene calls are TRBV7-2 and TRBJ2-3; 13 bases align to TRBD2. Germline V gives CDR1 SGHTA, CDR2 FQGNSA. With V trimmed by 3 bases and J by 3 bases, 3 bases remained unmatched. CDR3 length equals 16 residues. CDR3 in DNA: TGTGCCAGCAGCTTTAGGACTAGCGGGAGAACAGATACGCAGTATTTT. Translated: CASSFRTSGRTDTQYF.

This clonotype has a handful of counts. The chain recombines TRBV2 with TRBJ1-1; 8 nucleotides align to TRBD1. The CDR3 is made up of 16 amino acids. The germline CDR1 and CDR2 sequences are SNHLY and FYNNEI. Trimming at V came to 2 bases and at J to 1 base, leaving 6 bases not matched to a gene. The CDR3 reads CASSERQGAKNTEAFF. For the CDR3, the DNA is TGTGCCAGCAGTGAAAGGCAGGGGGCAAAGAACACTGAAGCTTTCTTT.

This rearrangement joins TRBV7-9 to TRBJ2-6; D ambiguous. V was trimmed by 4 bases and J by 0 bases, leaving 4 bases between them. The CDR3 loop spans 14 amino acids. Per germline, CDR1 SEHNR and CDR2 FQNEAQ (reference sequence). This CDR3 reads CASSWLSGANVLTF. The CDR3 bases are TGTGCCAGCAGCTGGCTCTCTGGGGCCAACGTCCTGACTTTC.

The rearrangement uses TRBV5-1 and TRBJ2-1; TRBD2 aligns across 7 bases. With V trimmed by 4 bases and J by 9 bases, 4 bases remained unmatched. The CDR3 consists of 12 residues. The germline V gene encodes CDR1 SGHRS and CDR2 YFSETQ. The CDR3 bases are TGCGCCAGCAGCCTGGGAGGGGTTGAGCAGTTCTTC. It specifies CASSLGGVEQFF.

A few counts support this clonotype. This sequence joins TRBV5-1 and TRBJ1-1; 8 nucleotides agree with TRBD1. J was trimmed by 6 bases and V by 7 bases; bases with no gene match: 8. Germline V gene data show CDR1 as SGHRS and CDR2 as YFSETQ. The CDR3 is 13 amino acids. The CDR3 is CASRMQGAAEAFF. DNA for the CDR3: TGCGCCAGCCGCATGCAGGGGGCTGCTGAAGCTTTCTTT.

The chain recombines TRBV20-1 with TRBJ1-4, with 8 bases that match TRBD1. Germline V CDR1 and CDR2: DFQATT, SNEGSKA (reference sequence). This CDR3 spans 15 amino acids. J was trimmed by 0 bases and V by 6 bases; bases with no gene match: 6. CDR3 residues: CSADQGQATNEKLFF. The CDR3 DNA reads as TGCAGTGCAGACCAGGGACAGGCAACTAATGAAAAACTGTTTTTT.

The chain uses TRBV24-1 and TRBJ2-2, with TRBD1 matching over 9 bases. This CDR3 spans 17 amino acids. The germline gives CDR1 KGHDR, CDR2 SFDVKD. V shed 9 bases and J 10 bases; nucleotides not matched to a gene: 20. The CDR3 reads CATGGRGQGKGEKELFF. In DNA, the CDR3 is TGTGCCACCGGAGGTCGAGGACAGGGGAAAGGGGAGAAGGAGCTGTTTTTT.

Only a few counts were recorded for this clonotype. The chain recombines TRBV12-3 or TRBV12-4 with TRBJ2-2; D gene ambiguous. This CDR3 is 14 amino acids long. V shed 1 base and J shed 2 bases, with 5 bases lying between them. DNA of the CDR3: TGTGCCAGCAGTTTAGGGATAAACACCGGGGAGCTGTTTTTT. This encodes CASSLGINTGELFF.

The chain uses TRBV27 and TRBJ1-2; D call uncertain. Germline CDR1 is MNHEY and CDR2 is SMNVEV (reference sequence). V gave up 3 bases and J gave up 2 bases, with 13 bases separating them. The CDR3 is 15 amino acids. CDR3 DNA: TGTGCCAGCAGTTTTAGGCACCACCCCAACTATGGCTACACCTTC. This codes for CASSFRHHPNYGYTF.

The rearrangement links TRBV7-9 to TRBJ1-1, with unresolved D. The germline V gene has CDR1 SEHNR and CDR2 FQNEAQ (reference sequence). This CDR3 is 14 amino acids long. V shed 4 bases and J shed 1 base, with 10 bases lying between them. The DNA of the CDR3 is TGTGCCAGCAGCTCCCCGGCCTCGAACACTGAAGCTTTCTTT. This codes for CASSSPASNTEAFF.